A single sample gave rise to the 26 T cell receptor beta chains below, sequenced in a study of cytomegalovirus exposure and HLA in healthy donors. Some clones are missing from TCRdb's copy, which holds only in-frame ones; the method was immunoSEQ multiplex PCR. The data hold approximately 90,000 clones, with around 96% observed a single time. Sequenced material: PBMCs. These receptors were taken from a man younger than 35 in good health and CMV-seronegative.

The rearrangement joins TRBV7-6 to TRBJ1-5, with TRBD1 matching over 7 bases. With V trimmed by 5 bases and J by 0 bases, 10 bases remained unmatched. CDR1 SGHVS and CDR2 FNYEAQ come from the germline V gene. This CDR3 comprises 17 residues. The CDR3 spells CASSPRLGQYSNQPQHF. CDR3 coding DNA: TGTGCCAGCAGCCCTAGATTGGGACAGTATAGCAATCAGCCCCAGCATTTT.

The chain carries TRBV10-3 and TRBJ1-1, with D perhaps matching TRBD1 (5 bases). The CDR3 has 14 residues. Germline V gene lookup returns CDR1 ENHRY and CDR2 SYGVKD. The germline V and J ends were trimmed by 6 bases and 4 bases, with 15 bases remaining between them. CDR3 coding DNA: TGTGCCATCAGGCGGGACCCCCGAGGCACTGAAGCTTTCTTT. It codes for CAIRRDPRGTEAFF.

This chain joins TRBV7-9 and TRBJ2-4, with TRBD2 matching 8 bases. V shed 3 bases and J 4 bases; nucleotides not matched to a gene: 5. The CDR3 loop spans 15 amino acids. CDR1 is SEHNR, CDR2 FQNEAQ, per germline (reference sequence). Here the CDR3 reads CASSFTGGLKNIQYF. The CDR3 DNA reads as TGTGCCAGCAGCTTTACGGGAGGGCTAAAAAACATTCAGTACTTC.

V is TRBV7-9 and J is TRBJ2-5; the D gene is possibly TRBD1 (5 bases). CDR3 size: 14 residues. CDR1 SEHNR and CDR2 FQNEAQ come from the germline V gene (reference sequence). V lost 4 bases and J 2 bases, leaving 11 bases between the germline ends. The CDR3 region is CASSSPRAQETQYF. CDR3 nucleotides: TGTGCCAGCAGCTCCCCCAGGGCGCAAGAGACCCAGTACTTC.

DNA for the CDR3: TGTGCCAGCAGTTTACGGCAGGTAGAGGAGCAGTTCTTC. This encodes CASSLRQVEEQFF. The gene calls are TRBV27 and TRBJ2-1; D remains unclear. The ends were cut back, 2 bases at V and 10 bases at J, with 12 bases in the middle. CDR1 MNHEY and CDR2 SMNVEV come from the germline V gene (reference sequence). This CDR3 spans 13 amino acids.

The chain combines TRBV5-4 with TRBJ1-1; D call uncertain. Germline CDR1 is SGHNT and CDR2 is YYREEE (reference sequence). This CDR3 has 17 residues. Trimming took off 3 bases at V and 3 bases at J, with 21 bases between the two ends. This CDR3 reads CASSSPASEQTYTEAFF. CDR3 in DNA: TGTGCCAGCAGCTCCCCCGCGTCCGAGCAGACATACACTGAAGCTTTCTTT. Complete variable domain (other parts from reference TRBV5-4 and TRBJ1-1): ETGVTQSPTHLIKTRGQQVTLRCSSQSGHNTVSWYQQALGQGPQFIFQYYREEENGRGNFPPRFSGLQFPNYSSELNVNALELDDSALYLCASSSPASEQTYTEAFFGQGTRLTVV.

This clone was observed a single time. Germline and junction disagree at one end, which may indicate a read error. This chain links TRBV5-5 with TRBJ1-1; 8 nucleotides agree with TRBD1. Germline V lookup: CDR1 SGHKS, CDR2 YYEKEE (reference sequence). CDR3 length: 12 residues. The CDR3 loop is CASSLTGQVPRF. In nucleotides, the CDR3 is TGTGCCAGCAGCTTGACGGGACAGGTACCTCGCTTT.

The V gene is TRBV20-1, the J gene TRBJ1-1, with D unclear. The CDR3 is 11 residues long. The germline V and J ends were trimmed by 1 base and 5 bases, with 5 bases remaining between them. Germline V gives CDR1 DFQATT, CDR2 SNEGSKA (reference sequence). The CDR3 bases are TGCAGTGCTAGAGGAGGGACTGAAGCTTTCTTT. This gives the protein CSARGGTEAFF.

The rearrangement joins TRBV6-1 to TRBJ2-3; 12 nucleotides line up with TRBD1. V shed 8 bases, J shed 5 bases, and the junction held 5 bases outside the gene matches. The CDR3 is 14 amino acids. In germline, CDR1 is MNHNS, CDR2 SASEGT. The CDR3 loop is CASSGQGAQDTQYF. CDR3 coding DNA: TGTGCCAGCTCGGGACAGGGGGCCCAAGATACGCAGTATTTT.

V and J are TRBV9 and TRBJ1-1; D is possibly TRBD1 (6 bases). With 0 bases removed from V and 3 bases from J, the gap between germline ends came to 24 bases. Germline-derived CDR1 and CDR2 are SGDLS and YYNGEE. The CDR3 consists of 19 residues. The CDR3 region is CASSVGARDTGKWDTEAFF. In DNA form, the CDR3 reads TGTGCCAGCAGCGTAGGGGCACGGGACACAGGTAAATGGGACACTGAAGCTTTCTTT. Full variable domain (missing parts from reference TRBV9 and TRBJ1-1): DSGVTQTPKHLITATGQRVTLRCSPRSGDLSVYWYQQSLDQGLQFLIQYYNGEERAKGNILERFSAQQFPDLHSELNLSSLELGDSALYFCASSVGARDTGKWDTEAFFGQGTRLTVV.

The CDR3 loop is CASSSGGPFATQYF. The CDR3 DNA reads as TGTGCCAGCAGCTCGGGGGGCCCATTCGCTACGCAGTATTTT. V is TRBV7-9 and J is TRBJ2-3; the D gene is possibly TRBD2 (7 bases). V was cut by 4 bases and J by 8 bases, with 16 bases left in between. CDR3 size: 14 residues. Per germline, CDR1 SEHNR and CDR2 FQNEAQ (reference sequence).

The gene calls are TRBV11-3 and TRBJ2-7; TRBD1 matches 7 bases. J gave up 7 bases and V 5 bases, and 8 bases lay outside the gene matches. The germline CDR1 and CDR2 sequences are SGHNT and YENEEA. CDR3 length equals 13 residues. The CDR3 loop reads CASSQRTGQEQYF. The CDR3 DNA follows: TGTGCCAGCAGCCAGAGGACAGGTCAAGAGCAGTACTTC.

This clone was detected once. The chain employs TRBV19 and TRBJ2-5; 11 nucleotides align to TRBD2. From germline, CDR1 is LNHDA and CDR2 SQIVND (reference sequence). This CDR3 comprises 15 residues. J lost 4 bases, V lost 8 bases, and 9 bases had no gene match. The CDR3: CASQLSGTSGETQYF. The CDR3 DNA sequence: TGTGCCAGTCAGCTTTCCGGGACTAGCGGAGAGACCCAGTACTTC.

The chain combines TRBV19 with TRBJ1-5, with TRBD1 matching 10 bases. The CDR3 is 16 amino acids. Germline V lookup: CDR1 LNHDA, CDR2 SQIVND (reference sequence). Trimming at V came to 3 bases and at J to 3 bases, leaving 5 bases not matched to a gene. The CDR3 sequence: CASSILDRGNNQPQHF. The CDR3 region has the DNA TGTGCCAGTAGTATTTTGGACAGGGGGAACAATCAGCCCCAGCATTTT.

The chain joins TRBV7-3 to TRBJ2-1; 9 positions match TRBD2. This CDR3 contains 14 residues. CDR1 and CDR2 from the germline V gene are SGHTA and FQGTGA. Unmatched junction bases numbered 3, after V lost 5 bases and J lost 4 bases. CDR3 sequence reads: CASSDGLAYNEQFF. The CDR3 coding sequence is TGTGCCAGCAGCGATGGACTAGCGTACAATGAGCAGTTCTTC.

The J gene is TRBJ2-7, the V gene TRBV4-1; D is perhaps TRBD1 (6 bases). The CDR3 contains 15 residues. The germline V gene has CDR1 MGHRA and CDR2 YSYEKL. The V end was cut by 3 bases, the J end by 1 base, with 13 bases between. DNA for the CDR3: TGCGCCAGCAGCCAGAACAGGGAGCAATCCTACGAGCAGTACTTC. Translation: CASSQNREQSYEQYF.

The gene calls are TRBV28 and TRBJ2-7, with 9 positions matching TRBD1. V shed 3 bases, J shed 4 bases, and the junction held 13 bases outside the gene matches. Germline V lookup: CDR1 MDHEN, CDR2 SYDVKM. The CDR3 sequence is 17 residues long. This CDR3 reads CASSFWTGTGLFYEQYF. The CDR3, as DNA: TGTGCCAGCAGTTTCTGGACCGGGACAGGGCTCTTTTACGAGCAGTACTTC.

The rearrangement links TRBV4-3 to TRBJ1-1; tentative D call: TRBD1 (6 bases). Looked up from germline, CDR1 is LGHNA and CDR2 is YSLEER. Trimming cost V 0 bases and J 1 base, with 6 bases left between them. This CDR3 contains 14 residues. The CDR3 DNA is TGCGCCAGCAGCCAAGAGACAGGGAACACTGAAGCTTTCTTT. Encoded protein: CASSQETGNTEAFF.

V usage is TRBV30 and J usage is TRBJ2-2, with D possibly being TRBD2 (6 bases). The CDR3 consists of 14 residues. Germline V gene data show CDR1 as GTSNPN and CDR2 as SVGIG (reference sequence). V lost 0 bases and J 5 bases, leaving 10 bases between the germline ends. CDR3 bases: TGTGCCTGGAGTGTAGGGCGGGGTACCGGGGAGCTGTTTTTT. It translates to CAWSVGRGTGELFF.

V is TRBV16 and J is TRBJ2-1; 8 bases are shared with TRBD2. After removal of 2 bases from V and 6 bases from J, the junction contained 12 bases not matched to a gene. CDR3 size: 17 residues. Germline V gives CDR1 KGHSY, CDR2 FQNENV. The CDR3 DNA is TGTGCCAGCAGCCAACCCAGCGGGAGTTCCTTTAGCAATGAGCAGTTCTTC. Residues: CASSQPSGSSFSNEQFF. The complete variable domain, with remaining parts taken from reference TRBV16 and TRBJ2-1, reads GEEVAQTPKHLVRGEGQKAKLYCAPIKGHSYVFWYQQVLKNEFKFLISFQNENVFDETGMPKERFSAKCLPNSPCSLEIQATKLEDSAVYFCASSQPSGSSFSNEQFFGPGTRLTVL.

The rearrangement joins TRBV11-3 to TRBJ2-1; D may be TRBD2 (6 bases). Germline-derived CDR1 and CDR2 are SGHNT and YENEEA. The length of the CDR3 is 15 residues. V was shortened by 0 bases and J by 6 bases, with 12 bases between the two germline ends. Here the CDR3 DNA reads TGTGCCAGCAGCTTAGACAGCGGGCTGGGCAATGAGCAGTTCTTC. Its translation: CASSLDSGLGNEQFF.

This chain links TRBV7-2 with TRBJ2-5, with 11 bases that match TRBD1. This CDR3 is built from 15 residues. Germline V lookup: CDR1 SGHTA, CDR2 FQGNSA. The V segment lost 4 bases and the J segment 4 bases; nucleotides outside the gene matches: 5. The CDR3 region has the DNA TGTGCCAGCAGCTCTCCGGGACAGGGGGGAGAGACCCAGTACTTC. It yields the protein CASSSPGQGGETQYF.

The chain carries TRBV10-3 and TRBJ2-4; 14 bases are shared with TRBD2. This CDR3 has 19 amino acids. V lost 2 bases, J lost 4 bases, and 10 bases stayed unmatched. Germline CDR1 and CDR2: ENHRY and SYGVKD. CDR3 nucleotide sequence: TGTGCCATCAGTGAGCCCGGGACTAGCGGGAGCGTTCTGAAAAACATTCAGTACTTC. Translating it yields CAISEPGTSGSVLKNIQYF.

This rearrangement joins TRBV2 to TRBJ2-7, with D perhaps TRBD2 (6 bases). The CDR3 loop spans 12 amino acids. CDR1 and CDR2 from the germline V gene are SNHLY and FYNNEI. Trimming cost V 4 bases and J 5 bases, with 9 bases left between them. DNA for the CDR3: TGTGCCAGCAGTGGCGGAGGGAACGAGCAGTACGTC. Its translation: CASSGGGNEQYV.

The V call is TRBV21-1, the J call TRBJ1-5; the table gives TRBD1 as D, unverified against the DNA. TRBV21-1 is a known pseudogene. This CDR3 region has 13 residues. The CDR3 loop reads CASSIDMDEPQHF. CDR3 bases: TGTGCCAGCTCTATTGACATGGATGAGCCCCAGCATTTT.

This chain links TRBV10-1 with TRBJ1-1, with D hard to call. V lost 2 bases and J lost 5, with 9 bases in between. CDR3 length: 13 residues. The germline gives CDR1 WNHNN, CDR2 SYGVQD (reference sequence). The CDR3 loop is CASSEGPRTEAFF. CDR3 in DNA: TGCGCCAGCAGTGAGGGGCCACGAACTGAAGCTTTCTTT.